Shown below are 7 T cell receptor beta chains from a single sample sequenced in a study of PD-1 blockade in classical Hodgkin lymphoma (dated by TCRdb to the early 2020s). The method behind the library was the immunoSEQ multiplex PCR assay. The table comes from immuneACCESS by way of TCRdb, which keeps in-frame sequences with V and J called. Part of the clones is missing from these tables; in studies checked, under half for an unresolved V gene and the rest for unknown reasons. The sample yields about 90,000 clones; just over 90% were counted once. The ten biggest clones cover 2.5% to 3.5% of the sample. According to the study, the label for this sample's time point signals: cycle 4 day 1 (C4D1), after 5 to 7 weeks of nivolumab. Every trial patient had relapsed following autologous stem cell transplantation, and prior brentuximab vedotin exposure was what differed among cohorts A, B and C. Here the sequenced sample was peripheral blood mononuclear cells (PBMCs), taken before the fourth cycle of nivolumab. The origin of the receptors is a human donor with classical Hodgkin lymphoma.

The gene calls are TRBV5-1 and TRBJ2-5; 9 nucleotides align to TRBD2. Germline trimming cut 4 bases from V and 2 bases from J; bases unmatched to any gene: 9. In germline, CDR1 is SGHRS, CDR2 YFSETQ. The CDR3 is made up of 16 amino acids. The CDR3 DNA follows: TGCGCCAGCAGCCGAGCTAGTGCGGGGGGGCAAGAGACCCAGTACTTC. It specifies CASSRASAGGQETQYF.

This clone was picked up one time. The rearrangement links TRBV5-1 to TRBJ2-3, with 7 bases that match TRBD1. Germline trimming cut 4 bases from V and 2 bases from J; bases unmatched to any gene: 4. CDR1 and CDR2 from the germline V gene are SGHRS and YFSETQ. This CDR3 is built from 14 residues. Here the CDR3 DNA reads TGCGCCAGCAGCAGGGGACAGTTCACAGATACGCAGTATTTT. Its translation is CASSRGQFTDTQYF.

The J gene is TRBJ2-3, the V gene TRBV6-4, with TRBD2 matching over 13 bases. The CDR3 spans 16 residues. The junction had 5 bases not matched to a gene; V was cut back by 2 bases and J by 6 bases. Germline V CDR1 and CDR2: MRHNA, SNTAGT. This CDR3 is CASSDGGLAGLDTQYF. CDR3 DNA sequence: TGTGCCAGCAGTGACGGGGGACTAGCGGGGTTGGATACGCAGTATTTT.

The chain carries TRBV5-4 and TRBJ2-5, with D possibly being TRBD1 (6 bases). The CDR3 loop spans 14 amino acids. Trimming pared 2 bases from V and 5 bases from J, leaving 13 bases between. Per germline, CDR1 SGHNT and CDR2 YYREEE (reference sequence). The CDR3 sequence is CASSFLGTSETQYF. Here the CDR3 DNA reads TGTGCCAGCAGCTTTCTAGGGACATCGGAGACCCAGTACTTC.

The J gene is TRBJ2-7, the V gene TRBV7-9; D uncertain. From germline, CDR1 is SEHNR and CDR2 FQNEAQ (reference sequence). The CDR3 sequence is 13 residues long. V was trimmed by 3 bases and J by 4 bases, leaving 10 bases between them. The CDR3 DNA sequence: TGTGCCAGCAGCTTTCCCGGATCTTACGAGCAGTACTTC. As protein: CASSFPGSYEQYF.

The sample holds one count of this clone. CDR3 DNA sequence: TGTGCCAGCAGCTTGGCATGGGGGCGAGGCACTGAAGCTTTCTTT. Protein sequence: CASSLAWGRGTEAFF. The chain carries TRBV5-6 and TRBJ1-1; D possibly corresponds to TRBD1 (6 bases). Trimming left V 0 bases short and J 4 bases short, with 13 bases between. Germline CDR1 SGHDT, CDR2 YYEEEE. This CDR3 comprises 15 residues.

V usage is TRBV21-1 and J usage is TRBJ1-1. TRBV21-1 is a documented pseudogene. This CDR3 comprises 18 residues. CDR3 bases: TGTGCCAGCAGCACCCAGGGGGGGGAAGAGAAAGGTTGCACTGAAGCTTTCTTT. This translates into CASSTQGGEEKGCTEAFF.